This paragraph reports one T cell receptor beta chain. No antigen is known for it. In the PCR, 60 Vbeta and 13 Jbeta primers were used. Profiling relied on immunoSEQ multiplex PCR, and the TCRdb table lists in-frame clones only, not all of them. The table for this sample gives about 77,000 clones. This sample was taken from a study of cytomegalovirus exposure and HLA in healthy donors. Whole-study findings and limits: The authors confirmed in vitro that a few CMV-associated chains were specific for CMV antigens.

The CDR3 is 17 amino acids. CDR1 is SGHVS, CDR2 FQNEAQ, per germline. V was clipped by 8 bases and J by 2 bases; unmatched bases: 14. This clonotype originated in a man aged 45-65 years in good health and CMV-seropositive. Sequences were obtained from PBMCs. The chain carries TRBV7-8 and TRBJ1-5; TRBD1 matches 8 bases. The CDR3 protein is CASHEGRGLRGNQPQHF. The CDR3 DNA sequence: TGTGCCAGCCACGAGGGCAGGGGGCTTAGAGGCAATCAGCCCCAGCATTTT.